The 25 T cell receptor beta chains listed next were all sequenced from one sample in a study of T-cell memory formation after mild COVID-19. TCRdb used MiXCR to reprocess the 5' RACE reads, holding one entry per CDR3 protein. The repertoire has a few hundred thousand distinct CDR3 sequences, around a quarter of them found once; the top ten carry around an eighth. Sequenced sample: PBMCs or a T cell subset sorted from them (not recorded which). These receptors were collected from an adult woman who had mild COVID-19 (a few samples of this study predate the infection). Cell type and time point are not known.

V is TRBV7-9 and J is TRBJ2-3; the D gene is possibly TRBD2 (5 bases). Between the trimmed V and J ends, which lost 5 bases and 3 bases, there was a span of 15 bases. Germline assignment: CDR1 SEHNR and CDR2 FQNEAQ (reference sequence). There are 15 residues in the CDR3. CDR3 DNA sequence: TGTGCCAGCAGCCTATCCCCGGGGTATACAGATACGCAGTATTTT. This translates into CASSLSPGYTDTQYF.

The chain has TRBV19 and TRBJ1-4; a possible D gene is TRBD1 (6 bases). The CDR3 consists of 16 residues. V dropped 5 bases and J dropped 5 bases, with 18 bases sitting between them. Germline CDR1 reads LNHDA; CDR2 reads SQIVND (reference sequence). CDR3 region: CASSLFKDSGNEKLFF. CDR3 nucleotides: TGTGCCAGTAGTTTATTTAAGGACAGCGGGAATGAAAAACTGTTTTTT.

This rearrangement joins TRBV29-1 to TRBJ2-7; perhaps TRBD1 as D (5 bases). Deletions cut 3 bases from V and 2 bases from J, with 14 bases between. Germline V lookup: CDR1 SQVTM, CDR2 ANQGSEA. This CDR3 is built from 14 residues. The chain's CDR3 is CSVEATDDTYEQYF. CDR3 coding DNA: TGCAGCGTTGAGGCGACAGACGATACCTACGAGCAGTACTTC.

This clonotype was detected a few times. CDR3 sequence: CASSYGTGEQYF. CDR3 sequence (DNA): TGTGCCAGTAGTTACGGGACAGGGGAGCAGTACTTC. J is TRBJ2-7 and V is TRBV19; TRBD1 agrees at 9 bases. Per the germline V gene, CDR1 is LNHDA and CDR2 is SQIVND (reference sequence). CDR3 length: 12 residues. With V trimmed by 5 bases and J by 7 bases, 3 bases remained unmatched. Drawing the rest from reference TRBV19 and TRBJ2-7, the complete variable domain is DGGITQSPKYLFRKEGQNVTLSCEQNLNHDAMYWYRQDPGQGLRLIYYSQIVNDFQKGDIAEGYSVSREKKESFPLTVTSAQKNPTAFYLCASSYGTGEQYFGPGTRLTVT.

The genes are TRBV7-2 and TRBJ2-4; D is undetermined. CDR3 length equals 15 residues. The V end was cut by 1 base, the J end by 3 bases, with 10 bases between. Germline lookup yields CDR1 SGHTA and CDR2 FQGNSA. This chain's CDR3 is CASSLVGSNKNIQYF. The CDR3 region has the DNA TGTGCCAGCAGCTTAGTGGGGTCGAACAAAAACATTCAGTACTTC.

The chain couples TRBV12-3 or TRBV12-4 to TRBJ2-5; tentatively, D is TRBD2 (6 bases). The CDR3 runs 12 residues. V was trimmed by 6 bases and J by 13 bases, leaving 18 bases between them. The CDR3, as DNA: TGTGCCAGCAGCCTGACCCCTAGCGCACCGTACTTC. Its protein product is CASSLTPSAPYF.

Ten or more counts support this clonotype. The chain couples TRBV7-3 to TRBJ2-1; 7 bases are a match to TRBD1. The CDR3 consists of 15 residues. The germline V gene encodes CDR1 SGHTA and CDR2 FQGTGA. V dropped 5 bases and J dropped 0; count of bases not matched to a gene: 4. The CDR3 is CASSEGQSSYNEQFF. The DNA for the CDR3 is TGTGCCAGCAGCGAGGGACAGAGCTCCTACAATGAGCAGTTCTTC.

CDR3 in DNA: TGTGCCAGCAGCCCCCCTTACCCCCTCCACTACGAGCAGTACTTC. This sequence encodes CASSPPYPLHYEQYF. The chain couples TRBV7-8 to TRBJ2-7; no clear D. With 5 bases removed from V and 3 bases from J, the gap between germline ends came to 17 bases. CDR1 SGHVS and CDR2 FQNEAQ come from the germline V gene. The CDR3 runs 15 residues.

V is TRBV6-5 and J is TRBJ2-7, with 8 bases that match TRBD1. Per the germline V gene, CDR1 is MNHEY and CDR2 is SVGAGI. CDR3 length equals 15 residues. After removal of 6 bases from V and 4 bases from J, the junction contained 11 bases not matched to a gene. The CDR3 protein is CASRLTGGRIYEQYF. The CDR3, as DNA: TGTGCCAGCAGACTTACAGGGGGGCGGATATACGAGCAGTACTTC.

The V call is TRBV7-8, the J call TRBJ2-1; D uncertain. The CDR3 covers 17 residues. The germline gives CDR1 SGHVS, CDR2 FQNEAQ. V was cut by 3 bases and J by 0 bases, with 15 bases left in between. The CDR3 spells CASSFTPVSYSYNEQFF. Here the CDR3 DNA reads TGTGCCAGCAGCTTTACGCCAGTCTCCTACTCCTACAATGAGCAGTTCTTC.

As DNA, the CDR3 is TGTGCCTGGAGTGTACGGGGAACGACCCAGTACTTC. Translation: CAWSVRGTTQYF. The V call is TRBV30, the J call TRBJ2-1; D may be TRBD2 (5 bases). Matching the DNA end better, TRBJ2-5 makes the J call doubtful. The CDR3 has 12 residues. Germline lookup yields CDR1 GTSNPN and CDR2 SVGIG (reference sequence).

This clonotype was found a few times. The V gene is TRBV7-6, the J gene TRBJ2-1; the match to TRBD2 covers 7 bases. The V gene end was trimmed by 0 bases and the J gene end by 3 bases; junction bases not matched to a gene: 5. The CDR3 has 16 residues. In germline, CDR1 is SGHVS, CDR2 FNYEAQ. The CDR3 DNA follows: TGTGCCAGCAGCTTAGCGCGCAGCGGGGACTACAATGAGCAGTTCTTC. This encodes CASSLARSGDYNEQFF. The full variable domain, with the rest looked up from reference TRBV7-6 and TRBJ2-1, is GAGVSQSPRYKVTKRGQDVALRCDPISGHVSLYWYRQALGQGPEFLTYFNYEAQQDKSGLPNDRFSAERPEGSISTLTIQRTEQRDSAMYRCASSLARSGDYNEQFFGPGTRLTVL.

The rearrangement uses TRBV29-1 and TRBJ2-7; no definite D call. From germline, CDR1 is SQVTM and CDR2 ANQGSEA. The CDR3 extends over 11 amino acids. Trimming stripped 6 bases from V and 3 bases from J, with 9 bases between. CDR3 in amino acids: CSVEYNYEQYF. The DNA for the CDR3 is TGCAGCGTAGAGTATAACTACGAGCAGTACTTC.

This clonotype has only a few counts. The chain combines TRBV7-3 with TRBJ2-1, with D maybe TRBD2 (5 bases). The V and J ends lost 5 bases and 9 bases respectively, with 11 bases between them. The germline V gene has CDR1 SGHTA and CDR2 FQGTGA. The CDR3 has 12 residues. The CDR3 coding sequence is TGTGCCAGCAGCCGAGACGGGATTGAGCAGTTCTTC. It yields the protein CASSRDGIEQFF.

This clonotype was found a few times. The chain couples TRBV18 to TRBJ2-7; 7 bases map to TRBD1. The CDR3 spans 13 residues. J gave up 6 bases and V 5 bases, and 7 bases lay outside the gene matches. Germline V gene lookup returns CDR1 KGHSH and CDR2 LQKENI. CDR3 amino acids: CASSTGAGSEQYF. CDR3 sequence (DNA): TGTGCCAGCTCAACAGGGGCCGGATCCGAGCAGTACTTC.

The CDR3 sequence: CASSKNSASSTDTQYF. CDR3 nucleotides: TGCGCCAGCAGCAAGAACTCGGCCTCTAGCACAGATACGCAGTATTTT. The chain carries TRBV5-1 and TRBJ2-3, with D unclear. The CDR3 is 16 residues long. Germline values: CDR1 SGHRS, CDR2 YFSETQ. The V end lost 4 bases, the J end lost 0 bases, and 15 bases lay between the germline ends.

The chain joins TRBV19 to TRBJ2-7; 8 bases are shared with TRBD2. The ends lost 8 bases at V and 6 bases at J; junction bases unmatched: 9. Germline assignment: CDR1 LNHDA and CDR2 SQIVND (reference sequence). The length of the CDR3 is 13 residues. The DNA of the CDR3 is TGTGCCAGTCGGGGGGGGACTGTCGGCGAGCAGTACTTC. Amino acids: CASRGGTVGEQYF.

This clonotype was detected only once. This chain links TRBV24-1 with TRBJ2-5; tentatively, D is TRBD1 (5 bases). V lost 2 bases, J lost 1 base, and 10 bases lay in between. Germline V CDR1 and CDR2: KGHDR, SFDVKD. The CDR3 has 15 amino acids. The CDR3: CATSDYDRSQETQYF. DNA of the CDR3: TGTGCCACCAGTGATTACGACAGAAGCCAAGAGACCCAGTACTTC.

The chain links TRBV6-2 or TRBV6-3 to TRBJ1-1, with 7 positions matching TRBD1. This CDR3 contains 16 residues. Germline V CDR1 and CDR2: MNHEY, SVGEGT. Germline trimming cut 0 bases from V and 6 bases from J; bases unmatched to any gene: 10. The CDR3, as DNA: TGTGCCAGCAGTTACTCGGGCAGGGGGAAGCAGGCTGAAGCTTTCTTT. It yields the protein CASSYSGRGKQAEAFF.

The rearrangement uses TRBV12-3 or TRBV12-4 and TRBJ2-5; D unclear. CDR3 size: 13 residues. Between the trimmed V and J ends, which lost 5 bases and 2 bases, there was a span of 9 bases. CDR3 DNA: TGTGCCAGCAGTGGTTGGCCGCAAGAGACCCAGTACTTC. Its translation: CASSGWPQETQYF.

The sample holds a few counts of this clonotype. The chain has TRBV7-8 and TRBJ2-5, with TRBD1 matching over 9 bases. With V trimmed by 1 base and J by 4 bases, 4 bases remained unmatched. Per the germline V gene, CDR1 is SGHVS and CDR2 is FQNEAQ. The CDR3 covers 15 residues. The CDR3 DNA sequence: TGTGCCAGCAGCTTAGGGACAGGGGCAGGAGAGACCCAGTACTTC. This encodes CASSLGTGAGETQYF.

The chain carries TRBV7-9 and TRBJ2-3; the D gene is possibly TRBD2 (6 bases). V shed 5 bases and J shed 4 bases, with 16 bases lying between them. Germline V CDR1 and CDR2: SEHNR, FQNEAQ (reference sequence). This CDR3 is built from 15 residues. The CDR3 DNA sequence: TGTGCCAGCAGCCTCTCTTCGGGAGTACCAGATACGCAGTATTTT. Its translation: CASSLSSGVPDTQYF.

The V gene is TRBV9, the J gene TRBJ2-3; 15 bases map to TRBD2. The CDR3 loop spans 19 amino acids. V was pared by 3 bases and J by 2 bases, with 10 bases of the junction left unmatched. CDR1 is SGDLS, CDR2 YYNGEE, per germline. Written as DNA, the CDR3 is TGTGCCAGCAGCGCCCGCGCCGGGACTAGCGGGGGGACCACAGATACGCAGTATTTT. This encodes CASSARAGTSGGTTDTQYF.

CDR3 sequence reads: CSVVVPPADTQYF. CDR3 nucleotides: TGCAGCGTTGTTGTACCTCCCGCAGATACGCAGTATTTT. The rearrangement links TRBV29-1 to TRBJ2-3; D remains ambiguous. V shed 4 bases and J shed 4 bases, with 12 bases lying between them. Germline V gene lookup returns CDR1 SQVTM and CDR2 ANQGSEA. The CDR3 has 13 amino acids.

In its sample, this clonotype was seen a few times. The chain is built from TRBV5-1 and TRBJ2-7; 12 bases match TRBD2. This CDR3 is 16 amino acids long. The germline CDR1 and CDR2 sequences are SGHRS and YFSETQ. V shed 3 bases, J shed 2 bases, and the junction held 6 bases outside the gene matches. The CDR3 nucleotides read TGCGCCAGCAGCTCCCGACTAGCGGGAGACACCTACGAGCAGTACTTC. Protein: CASSSRLAGDTYEQYF.